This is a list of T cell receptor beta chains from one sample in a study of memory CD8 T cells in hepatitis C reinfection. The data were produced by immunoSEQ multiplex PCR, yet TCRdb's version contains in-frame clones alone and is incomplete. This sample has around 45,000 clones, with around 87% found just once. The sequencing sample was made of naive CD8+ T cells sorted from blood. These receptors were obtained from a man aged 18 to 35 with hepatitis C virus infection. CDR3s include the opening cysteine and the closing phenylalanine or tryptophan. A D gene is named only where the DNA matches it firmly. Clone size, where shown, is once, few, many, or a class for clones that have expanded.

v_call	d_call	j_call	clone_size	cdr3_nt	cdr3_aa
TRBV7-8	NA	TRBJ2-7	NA	TGTGCCAGCAGCTTAGTTCAGGGGGGCCTCGACGAGCAGTACTTC	CASSLVQGGLDEQYF
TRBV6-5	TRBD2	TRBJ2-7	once	TGTGCCAGCAGTTCCCTGGATAGCGGGAAGCACGAGCAGTACTTC	CASSSLDSGKHEQYF
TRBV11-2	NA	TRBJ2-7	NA	TGTGCCAGCAGTTCCTATGTGGAGGGTTCCCACGAGCAGTACTTC	CASSSYVEGSHEQYF
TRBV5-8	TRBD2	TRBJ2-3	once	TGTGCCAGCAGCCTCCTGACTAGCGGGGGCCAAATAGGCACAGATACGCAGTATTTT	CASSLLTSGGQIGTDTQYF
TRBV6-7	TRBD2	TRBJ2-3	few	TGTGCCAGCAGTCGTCACCGGCGAGCGGGGTTGGCAGATACGCAGTATTTT	CASSRHRRAGLADTQYF
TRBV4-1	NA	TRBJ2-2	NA	TGCGCCAGCAGCCAAGGGGTGGACAGCCCTACCGGGGAGCTGTTTTTT	CASSQGVDSPTGELFF
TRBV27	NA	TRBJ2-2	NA	TGTGCCAGCAGACCGGTCTTCTCGAACACCGGGGAGCTGTTTTTT	CASRPVFSNTGELFF
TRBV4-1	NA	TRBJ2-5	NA	TGCGCCAGCAGCCACTCCGAGGGGCGGGGAGGGACCCAGTACTTC	CASSHSEGRGGTQYF
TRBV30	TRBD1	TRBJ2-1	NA	TGTGCCTGGAGTGGGACAGGGGGATCGTACAATGAGCAGTTCTTC	CAWSGTGGSYNEQFF
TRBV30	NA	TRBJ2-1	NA	TGTGCCTGGGCGGGCGGCAATGAGCAGTTCTTC	CAWAGGNEQFF
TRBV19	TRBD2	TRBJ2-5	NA	TGTGCCAGTAGTACGACTAGCGTAGAAGAGACCCAGTACTTC	CASSTTSVEETQYF
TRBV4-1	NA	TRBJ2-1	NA	TGCGCCAGCAGCCCTCTGCCAGGACGAGGGCAGCAGTTCTTC	CASSPLPGRGQQFF
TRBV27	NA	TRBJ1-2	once	TGTGCCAGCAGTTTATCTAAGGGTGACAGGTCGGGCTATGGCTACACCTTC	CASSLSKGDRSGYGYTF
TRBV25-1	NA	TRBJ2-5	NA	TGTGCCAGCAGTGAAGGGGCAACTTACGCGAGGGAGACCCAGTACTTC	CASSEGATYARETQYF
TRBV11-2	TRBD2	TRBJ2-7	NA	TGTGCCAGCAGCCGGTGGACTAGCGGGAGTCCCGAGCAGTACTTC	CASSRWTSGSPEQYF
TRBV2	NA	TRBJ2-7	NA	TGTGCCAGCTGGACAGGGGCTAGCGGGAGTAGGGACGACGAGCAGTACTTC	CASWTGASGSRDDEQYF
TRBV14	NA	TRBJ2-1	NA	TGTGCCAGCAGCCAAGATAACAGGGCGCGGTGGGATGAGCAGTTCTTC	CASSQDNRARWDEQFF
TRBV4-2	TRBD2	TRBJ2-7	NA	TGTGCCAGCAGCCACGGGACTAGCGCCTCCTACGAGCAGTACTTC	CASSHGTSASYEQYF
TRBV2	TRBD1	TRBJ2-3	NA	TGTGCCAGCAGTGTCGACAGGGGGCAAAGGGCAGATACGCAGTATTTT	CASSVDRGQRADTQYF
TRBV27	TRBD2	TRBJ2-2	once	TGTGCCAGCAGTTTAGCCGGACTAGCGCCCACCGGGGAGCTGTTTTTT	CASSLAGLAPTGELFF
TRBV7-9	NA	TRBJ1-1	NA	TGTGCCAGCAGCTTAGCGCAAGGAGGGAACACTGAAGCTTTCTTT	CASSLAQGGNTEAFF
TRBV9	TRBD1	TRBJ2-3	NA	TGTGCCAGCAGCGTAGCAGGGGGCGCAGATACGCAGTATTTT	CASSVAGGADTQYF
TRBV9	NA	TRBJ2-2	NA	TGTGCCAGCAGCCTCGGCACCGGGGAGCTGTTTTTT	CASSLGTGELFF
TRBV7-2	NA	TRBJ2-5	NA	TGTGCCAGCAGCTTACGGGTATCACAAGAGACCCAGTACTTC	CASSLRVSQETQYF